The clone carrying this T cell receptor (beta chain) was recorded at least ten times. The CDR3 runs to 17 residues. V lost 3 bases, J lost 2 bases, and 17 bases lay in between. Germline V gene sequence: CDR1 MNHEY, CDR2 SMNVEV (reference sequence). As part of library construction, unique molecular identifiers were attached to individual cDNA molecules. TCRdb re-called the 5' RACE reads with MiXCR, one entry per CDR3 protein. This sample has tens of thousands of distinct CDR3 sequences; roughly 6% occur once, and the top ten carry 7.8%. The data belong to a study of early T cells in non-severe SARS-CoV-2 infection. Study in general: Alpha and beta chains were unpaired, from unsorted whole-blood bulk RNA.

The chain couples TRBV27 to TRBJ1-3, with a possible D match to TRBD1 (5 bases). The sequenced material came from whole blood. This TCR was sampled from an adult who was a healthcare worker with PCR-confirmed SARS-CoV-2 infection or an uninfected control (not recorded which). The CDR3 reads CASSLSGTGGTGNTIYF. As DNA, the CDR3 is TGTGCCAGCAGTTTGTCCGGGACGGGCGGTACTGGAAACACCATATATTTT.